This T cell receptor (beta chain) was identified during a study of blood T cell repertoires in COVID-19. Turning to the study itself: Both acute and convalescent COVID-19 samples were obtained from the United States, Italy and Spain. Sources were T cells, B-cell-depleted T cells, or PBMCs; the material itself was cDNA or gDNA.

CDR1 and CDR2 (germline): MNHEY, SVGAGI. Trimming took off 0 bases at V and 9 bases at J, with 15 bases between the two ends. The CDR3 totals 15 residues. Original methodology: Scientists estimated how many nucleated cells there were by amplifying reference gene primers. The repertoire was sequenced with immunoSEQ multiplex PCR; TCRdb's copy has only in-frame clones and lacks some. V, J and clone size are those of that table, while D and trimming were read from the DNA. The table records about 210,000 clones, 92% of them present only once. Sequenced: peripheral blood. The V call is TRBV6-5, the J call TRBJ2-1; tentatively, D is TRBD1 (5 bases). The origin of this receptor is a man between 25 and 39 years old with acute or convalescent COVID-19. DNA for the CDR3: TGTGCCAGCAGTTACTCGAAGGGGCGTGCGAGTGAGCAGTTCTTC. Protein: CASSYSKGRASEQFF.